This TCR beta chain originates from a study of control samples from healthy donors and cancer patients. Trimming shortened V by 5 bases and J by 1 base, and 14 bases separated the two germline ends. This CDR3 is 15 amino acids long. Germline loops: CDR1 MNHEY, CDR2 SVGAGI. Measured with immunoSEQ multiplex PCR; TCRdb has only the in-frame clones, and not every one. This repertoire comprises fewer than 250,000 clones; its ten largest clones make up under 2.5%. The origin of this receptor is a woman in her twenties or thirties in good health. Material for sequencing was blood. V and J are TRBV6-5 and TRBJ1-2; D is undetermined. As DNA, the CDR3 is TGTGCCAGCAGTCCCGTCTGGAGTGTTAACTATGGCTACACCTTC. Amino acid sequence: CASSPVWSVNYGYTF.